These 5 T cell receptor beta chains originate from one sample sequenced in a study of cytomegalovirus exposure and HLA in healthy donors. A multiplex PCR was run with 60 Vbeta primers and 13 Jbeta primers. Assay: immunoSEQ multiplex PCR; the TCRdb copy retains only in-frame clones and omits some. In the table there are about 220,000 clones, 80% to 85% of which are singletons. The sample taken for sequencing was PBMCs. The source is a boy between 2 and 10 years old in good health and CMV-seronegative.

The rearrangement joins TRBV6-6 to TRBJ2-7, with D perhaps TRBD2 (6 bases). V lost 0 bases, J lost 3 bases, and 15 bases lay in between. The CDR3 runs 16 residues. Germline V CDR1 and CDR2: MNHNY, SVGAGI (reference sequence). CDR3 coding DNA: TGTGCCAGCAGTTACTCTAGCGGCAAGGCCATCTACGAGCAGTACTTC. Encoded protein: CASSYSSGKAIYEQYF.

The chain combines TRBV30 with TRBJ2-1, with D possibly TRBD2 on 6 matching bases. The CDR3 has 15 residues. V dropped 2 bases and J dropped 6 bases, with 17 bases sitting between them. The germline CDR1 and CDR2 sequences are GTSNPN and SVGIG (reference sequence). CDR3 sequence reads: CAWSPLWRAGNEQFF. The CDR3 DNA sequence: TGTGCCTGGAGTCCGCTCTGGAGGGCCGGCAATGAGCAGTTCTTC.

This clone was seen more than once but under ten times. V gene TRBV5-1 combines with J gene TRBJ2-2; 8 nucleotides align to TRBD1. Germline V CDR1 and CDR2: SGHRS, YFSETQ. The V segment lost 0 bases and the J segment 3 bases; nucleotides outside the gene matches: 1. CDR3 length: 15 residues. Written as DNA, the CDR3 is TGCGCCAGCAGCTTGGAGACAGGGGACACCGGGGAGCTGTTTTTT. Translated: CASSLETGDTGELFF.

The rearrangement joins TRBV14 to TRBJ2-5; D is undetermined. V gave up 2 bases and J gave up 5 bases, with 12 bases separating them. Germline CDR1 SGHDN, CDR2 FVKESK. The CDR3 loop spans 14 amino acids. The CDR3 coding sequence is TGTGCCAGCAGCCAATTAAGGTTCGGGGAGACCCAGTACTTC. This gives the protein CASSQLRFGETQYF.

This chain joins TRBV11-2 and TRBJ2-7; a possible D gene is TRBD2 (7 bases). Trimming cost V 8 bases and J 4 bases, with 21 bases left between them. Germline CDR1 is SGHAT and CDR2 is FQNNGV. The length of the CDR3 is 15 residues. CDR3 bases: TGTGCCAGCTGCCCCGCCGGCGGGGGCGCGTACGAGCAGTACTTC. Encoded protein: CASCPAGGGAYEQYF.